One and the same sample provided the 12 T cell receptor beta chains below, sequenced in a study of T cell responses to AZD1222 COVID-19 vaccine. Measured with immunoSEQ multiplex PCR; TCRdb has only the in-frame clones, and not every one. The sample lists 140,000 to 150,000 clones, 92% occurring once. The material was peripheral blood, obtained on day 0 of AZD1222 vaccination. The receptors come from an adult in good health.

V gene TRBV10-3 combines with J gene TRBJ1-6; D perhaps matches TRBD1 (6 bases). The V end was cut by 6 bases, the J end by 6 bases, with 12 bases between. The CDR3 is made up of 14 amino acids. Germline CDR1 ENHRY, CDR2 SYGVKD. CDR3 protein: CAIRRGVVNSPLHF. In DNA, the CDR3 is TGTGCCATCAGAAGGGGGGTGGTTAATTCACCCCTCCACTTT.

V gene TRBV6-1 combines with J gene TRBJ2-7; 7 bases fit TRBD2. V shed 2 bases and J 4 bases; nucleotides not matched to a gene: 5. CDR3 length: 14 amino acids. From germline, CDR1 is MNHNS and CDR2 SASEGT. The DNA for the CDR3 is TGTGCCAGCAGTGAATGGCTGGGAGGGTACGAGCAGTACTTC. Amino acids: CASSEWLGGYEQYF.

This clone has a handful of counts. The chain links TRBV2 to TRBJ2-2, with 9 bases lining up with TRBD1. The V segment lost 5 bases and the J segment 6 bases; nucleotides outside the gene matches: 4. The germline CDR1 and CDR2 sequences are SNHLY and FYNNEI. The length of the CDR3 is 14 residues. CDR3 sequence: CASSKDRGAGELFF. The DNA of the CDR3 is TGTGCCAGCAGTAAGGACAGGGGCGCCGGGGAGCTGTTTTTT.

The CDR3 reads CASSLRVLSNQPQHF. CDR3 nucleotide sequence: TGTGCCAGCAGCTTGAGAGTACTTAGCAATCAGCCCCAGCATTTT. The J gene is TRBJ1-5, the V gene TRBV5-6; D unclear. Germline V lookup: CDR1 SGHDT, CDR2 YYEEEE. CDR3 length: 15 amino acids. V was trimmed by 1 base and J by 0 bases, leaving 8 bases between them.

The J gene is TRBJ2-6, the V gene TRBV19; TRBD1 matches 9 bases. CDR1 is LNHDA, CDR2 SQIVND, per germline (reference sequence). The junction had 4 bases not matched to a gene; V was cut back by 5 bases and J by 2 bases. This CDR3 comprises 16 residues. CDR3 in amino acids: CASSFRDRAGANVLTF. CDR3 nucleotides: TGTGCCAGTAGTTTCCGGGACAGGGCTGGGGCCAACGTCCTGACTTTC.

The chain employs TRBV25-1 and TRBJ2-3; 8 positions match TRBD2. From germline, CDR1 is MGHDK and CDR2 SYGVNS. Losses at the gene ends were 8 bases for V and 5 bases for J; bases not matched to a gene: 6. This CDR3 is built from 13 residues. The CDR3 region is CASRGGSRDTQYF. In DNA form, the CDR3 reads TGTGCCAGCCGGGGGGGGTCAAGAGATACGCAGTATTTT.

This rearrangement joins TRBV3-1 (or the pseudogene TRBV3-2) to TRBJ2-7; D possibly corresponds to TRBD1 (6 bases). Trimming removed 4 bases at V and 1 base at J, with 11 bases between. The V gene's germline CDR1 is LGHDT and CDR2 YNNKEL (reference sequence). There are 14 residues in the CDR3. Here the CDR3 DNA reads TGTGCCAGCAGCCCCGCGACAGGTTCCTACGAGCAGTACTTC. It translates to CASSPATGSYEQYF.

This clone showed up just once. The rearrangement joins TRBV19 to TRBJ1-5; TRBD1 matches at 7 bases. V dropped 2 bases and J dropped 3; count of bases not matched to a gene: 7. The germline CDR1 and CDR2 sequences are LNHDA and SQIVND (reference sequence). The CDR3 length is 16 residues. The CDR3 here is CASSILEGALNQPQHF. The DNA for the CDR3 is TGTGCCAGTAGTATATTGGAGGGGGCTCTCAATCAGCCCCAGCATTTT. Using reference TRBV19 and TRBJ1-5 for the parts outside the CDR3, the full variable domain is DGGITQSPKYLFRKEGQNVTLSCEQNLNHDAMYWYRQDPGQGLRLIYYSQIVNDFQKGDIAEGYSVSREKKESFPLTVTSAQKNPTAFYLCASSILEGALNQPQHFGDGTRLSIL.

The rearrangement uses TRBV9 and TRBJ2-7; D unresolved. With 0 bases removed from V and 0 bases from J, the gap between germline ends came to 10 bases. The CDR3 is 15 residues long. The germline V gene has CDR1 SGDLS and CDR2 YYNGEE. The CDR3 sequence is CASSVGGQHSYEQYF. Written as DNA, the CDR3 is TGTGCCAGCAGCGTAGGTGGGCAGCACTCCTACGAGCAGTACTTC.

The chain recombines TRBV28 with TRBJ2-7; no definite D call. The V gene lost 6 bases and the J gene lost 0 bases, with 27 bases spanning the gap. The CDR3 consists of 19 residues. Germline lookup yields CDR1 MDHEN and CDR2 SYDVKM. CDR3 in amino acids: CASSPSVPRRGESSYEQYF. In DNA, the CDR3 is TGTGCCAGCAGCCCTTCTGTACCTAGACGAGGAGAGAGCTCCTACGAGCAGTACTTC.

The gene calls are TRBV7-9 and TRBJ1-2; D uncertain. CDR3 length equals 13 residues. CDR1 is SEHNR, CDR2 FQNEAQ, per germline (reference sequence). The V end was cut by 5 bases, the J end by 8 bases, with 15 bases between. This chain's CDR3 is CASSLLDGYGYTF. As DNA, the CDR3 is TGTGCCAGCAGCCTCCTGGACGGGTACGGCTACACCTTC.

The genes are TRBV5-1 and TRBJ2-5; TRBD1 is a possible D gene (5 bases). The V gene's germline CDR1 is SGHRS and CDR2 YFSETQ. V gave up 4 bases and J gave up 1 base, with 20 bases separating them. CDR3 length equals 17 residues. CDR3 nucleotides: TGCGCCAGCAGCCGGAAGCCCAAACAGGATTTCCAAGAGACCCAGTACTTC. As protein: CASSRKPKQDFQETQYF.